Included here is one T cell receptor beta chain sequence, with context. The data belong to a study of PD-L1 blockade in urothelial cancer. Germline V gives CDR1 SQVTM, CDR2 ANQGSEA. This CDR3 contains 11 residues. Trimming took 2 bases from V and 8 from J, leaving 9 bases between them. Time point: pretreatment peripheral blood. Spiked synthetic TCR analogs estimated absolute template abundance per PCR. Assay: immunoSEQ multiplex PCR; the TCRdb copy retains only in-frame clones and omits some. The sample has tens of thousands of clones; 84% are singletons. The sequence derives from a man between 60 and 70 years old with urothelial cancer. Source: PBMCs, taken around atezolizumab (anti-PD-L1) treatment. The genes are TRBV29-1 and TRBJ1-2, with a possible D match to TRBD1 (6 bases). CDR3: CSVESGGGYTF. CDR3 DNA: TGCAGCGTTGAATCTGGGGGCGGCTACACCTTC.